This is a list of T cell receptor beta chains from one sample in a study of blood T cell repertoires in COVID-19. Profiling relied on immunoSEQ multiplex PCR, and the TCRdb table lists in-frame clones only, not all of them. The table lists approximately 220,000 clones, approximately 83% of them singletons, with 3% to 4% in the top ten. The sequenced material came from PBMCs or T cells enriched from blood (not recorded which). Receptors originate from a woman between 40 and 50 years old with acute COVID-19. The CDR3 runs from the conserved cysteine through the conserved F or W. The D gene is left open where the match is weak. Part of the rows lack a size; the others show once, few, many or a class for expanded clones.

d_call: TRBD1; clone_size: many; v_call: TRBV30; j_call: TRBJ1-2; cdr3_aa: CAWSVADRETKGYTF; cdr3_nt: TGTGCCTGGAGTGTTGCTGACAGGGAAACGAAAGGCTACACCTTC
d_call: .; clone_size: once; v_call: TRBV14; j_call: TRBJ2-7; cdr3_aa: CASRLNSGFSEQYF; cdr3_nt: TGTGCCAGCAGGCTCAACAGTGGGTTTTCCGAGCAGTACTTC
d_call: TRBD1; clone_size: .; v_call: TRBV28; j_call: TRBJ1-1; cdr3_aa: CASTRTGETEAFF; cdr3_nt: TGTGCCAGCACCCGTACAGGGGAGACTGAAGCTTTCTTT
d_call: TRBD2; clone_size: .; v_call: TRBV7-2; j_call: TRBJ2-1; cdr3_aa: CASSTSGRAGGNEQFF; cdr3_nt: TGTGCCAGCAGCACTAGCGGGAGGGCCGGTGGCAATGAGCAGTTCTTC
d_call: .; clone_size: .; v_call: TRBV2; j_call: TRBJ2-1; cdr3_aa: CASSELGMEDNEQFF; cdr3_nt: TGTGCCAGCAGTGAACTAGGGATGGAGGACAATGAGCAGTTCTTC
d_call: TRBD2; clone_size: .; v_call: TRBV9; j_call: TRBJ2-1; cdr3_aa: CASSGWSIAGGPDEQFF; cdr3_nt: TGTGCCAGCAGCGGGTGGTCTATTGCGGGAGGGCCCGATGAGCAGTTCTTC
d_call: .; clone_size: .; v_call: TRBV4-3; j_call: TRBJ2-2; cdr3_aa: CASSPGTNTGELFF; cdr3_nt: TGCGCCAGCAGCCCAGGGACGAACACCGGGGAGCTGTTTTTT
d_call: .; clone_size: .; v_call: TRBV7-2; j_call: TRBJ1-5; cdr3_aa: CASSHDSSNQPQHF; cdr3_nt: TGTGCCAGCAGCCATGACAGTAGCAATCAGCCCCAGCATTTT
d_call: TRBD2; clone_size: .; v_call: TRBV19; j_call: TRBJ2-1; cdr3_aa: CASSMEGRTRYNEQFF; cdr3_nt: TGTGCCAGTAGTATGGAGGGAAGGACTAGGTACAATGAGCAGTTCTTC
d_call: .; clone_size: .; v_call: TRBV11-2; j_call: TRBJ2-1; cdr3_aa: CASSLFRGRYNEQFF; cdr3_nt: TGTGCCAGCAGCTTATTTCGAGGGCGCTACAATGAGCAGTTCTTC
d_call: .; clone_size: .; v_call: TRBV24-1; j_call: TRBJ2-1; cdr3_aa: CATSDVSWGARYNEQFF; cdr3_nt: TGTGCCACCAGTGATGTCTCGTGGGGAGCTAGGTACAATGAGCAGTTCTTC
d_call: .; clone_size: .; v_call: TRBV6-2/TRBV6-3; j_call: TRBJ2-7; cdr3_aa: CASSIRLSANEQYF; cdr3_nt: TGTGCCAGCAGTATTCGACTTTCGGCCAACGAGCAGTACTTC
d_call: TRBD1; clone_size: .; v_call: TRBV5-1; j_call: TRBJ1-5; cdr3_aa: CASSPLRQGTSPQHF; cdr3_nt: TGCGCCAGCAGCCCCCTAAGACAGGGAACGTCGCCCCAGCATTTT
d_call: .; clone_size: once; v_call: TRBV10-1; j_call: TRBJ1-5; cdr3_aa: CADGIRENQPQHF; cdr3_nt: TGCGCCGACGGGATTCGGGAAAATCAGCCCCAGCATTTT
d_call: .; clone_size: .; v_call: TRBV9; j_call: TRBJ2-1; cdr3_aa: CASSVFSGSYNEQFF; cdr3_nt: TGTGCCAGCAGCGTTTTTTCGGGTTCCTACAATGAGCAGTTCTTC
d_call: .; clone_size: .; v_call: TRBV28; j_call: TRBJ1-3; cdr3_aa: CASKSGGTGNTIYF; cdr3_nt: TGTGCCAGCAAAAGTGGCGGGACTGGAAACACCATATATTTT
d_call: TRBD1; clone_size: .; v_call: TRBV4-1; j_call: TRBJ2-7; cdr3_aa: CASSFSGQGSYEQYF; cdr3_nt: TGCGCCAGCAGCTTCAGTGGACAGGGCTCCTACGAGCAGTACTTC
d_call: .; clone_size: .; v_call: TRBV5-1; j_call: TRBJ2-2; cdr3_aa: CASSLGDFKTGELFF; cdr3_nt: TGCGCCAGCAGCTTGGGAGACTTTAAGACCGGGGAGCTGTTTTTT
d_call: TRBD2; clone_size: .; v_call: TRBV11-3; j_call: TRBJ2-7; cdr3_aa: CASSLLAGGVYEQYF; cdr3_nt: TGTGCCAGCAGCCTTCTAGCGGGAGGTGTCTACGAGCAGTACTTC
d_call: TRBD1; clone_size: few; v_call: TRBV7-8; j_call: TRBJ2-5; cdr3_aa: CASSPPGGVSETQYF; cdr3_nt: TGTGCCAGCAGCCCCCCAGGGGGTGTTTCGGAGACCCAGTACTTC
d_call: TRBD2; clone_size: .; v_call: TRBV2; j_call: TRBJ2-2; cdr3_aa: CASSSGLAVGELFF; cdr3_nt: TGTGCCAGCAGTTCAGGACTAGCGGTCGGGGAGCTGTTTTTT
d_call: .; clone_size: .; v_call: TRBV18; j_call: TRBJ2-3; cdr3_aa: CATSLGGSTDTQYF; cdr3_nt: TGTGCCACCTCCCTTGGCGGGAGCACAGATACGCAGTATTTT
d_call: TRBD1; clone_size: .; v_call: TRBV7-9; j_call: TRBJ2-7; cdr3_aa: CASSIGQGLHEQYF; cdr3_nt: TGTGCCAGCAGCATCGGACAGGGTCTCCACGAGCAGTACTTC
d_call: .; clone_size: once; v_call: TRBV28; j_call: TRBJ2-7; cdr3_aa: CASSDQGKSSYEQYF; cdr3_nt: TGTGCCAGCAGTGACCAGGGTAAATCCTCCTACGAGCAGTACTTC
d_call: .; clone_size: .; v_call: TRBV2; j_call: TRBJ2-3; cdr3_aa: CASSGGTSATDTQYF; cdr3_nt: TGTGCCAGCAGCGGAGGGACGTCGGCCACAGATACGCAGTATTTT